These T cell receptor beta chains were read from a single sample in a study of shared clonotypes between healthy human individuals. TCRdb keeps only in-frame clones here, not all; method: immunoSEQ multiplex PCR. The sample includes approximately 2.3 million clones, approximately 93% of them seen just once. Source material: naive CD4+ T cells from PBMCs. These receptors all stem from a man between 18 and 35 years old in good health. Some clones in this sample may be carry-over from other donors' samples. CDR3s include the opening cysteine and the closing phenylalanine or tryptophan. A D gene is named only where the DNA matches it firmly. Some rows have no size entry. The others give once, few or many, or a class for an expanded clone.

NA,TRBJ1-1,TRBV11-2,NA,TGTGCCACCAACCCACTATGGAACACTGAAGCTTTCTTT,CATNPLWNTEAFF
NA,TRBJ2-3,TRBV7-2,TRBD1,TGTGCCAGCAGCCGGCCAACTCGGGACAGGGTTTGGGGTACGCAGTATTTT,CASSRPTRDRVWGTQYF
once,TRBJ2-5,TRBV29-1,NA,TGCAGCGTGGGGTGGAATCAAGAGACCCAGTACTTC,CSVGWNQETQYF
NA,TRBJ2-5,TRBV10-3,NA,TGTGCCATCAACCAGGGTACAAGTAGAGAGACCCAGTACTTC,CAINQGTSRETQYF
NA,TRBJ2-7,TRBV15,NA,TGTGCCACCAGCAGGGACGGAGCTTACGAGCAGTACTTC,CATSRDGAYEQYF
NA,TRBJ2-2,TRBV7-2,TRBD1,TGTGCCAGCAGCCCATGGACAGGGGGGGAGGAGCTGTTTTTT,CASSPWTGGEELFF
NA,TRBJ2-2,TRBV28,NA,TGTGCCAGCAGACTAGTTCGGACCGGGGAGCTGTTTTTT,CASRLVRTGELFF
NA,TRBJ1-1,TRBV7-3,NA,TGTGCCAGCAGCCATGGTTGGAACACTGAAGCTTTCTTT,CASSHGWNTEAFF
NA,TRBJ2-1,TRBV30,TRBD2,TGTGCCTGGAGTTCCTCGGGGACTAGCGGCAGGAATGAGCAGTTCTTC,CAWSSSGTSGRNEQFF
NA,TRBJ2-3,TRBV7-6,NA,TGTGCCAGCACCCCCTTAGGCCTTTCGGAGGCAGATACGCAGTATTTT,CASTPLGLSEADTQYF